The rows below give T cell receptor beta chains drawn from one sample of a study of cytotoxic CD8 clonotypes in ibrutinib-treated CLL. Produced via immunoSEQ multiplex PCR; TCRdb's table is partial and in-frame only. Of about 140,000 clones in the sample, 70% to 90% were seen once. The sample was PBMCs, taken after 36 months of ibrutinib treatment. The receptors were gathered from a human donor with chronic lymphocytic leukemia. Both conserved end residues are part of each CDR3. D genes are given only for firm matches.

d_call: TRBD2; v_call: TRBV6-5; j_call: TRBJ2-7; cdr3_aa: CASSYFSGRPYEQYF
d_call: NA; v_call: TRBV27; j_call: TRBJ1-5; cdr3_aa: CASSWIQGPQHF
d_call: NA; v_call: TRBV4-2; j_call: TRBJ1-5; cdr3_aa: CASSQDTNQPQHF
d_call: TRBD2; v_call: TRBV29-1; j_call: TRBJ2-7; cdr3_aa: CSVGSAQREAYEQYF
d_call: NA; v_call: TRBV14; j_call: TRBJ2-5; cdr3_aa: CANLKKGGTQYF
d_call: TRBD1; v_call: TRBV19; j_call: TRBJ2-5; cdr3_aa: CASSHLQGETQYF
d_call: TRBD2; v_call: TRBV6-5; j_call: TRBJ2-1; cdr3_aa: CASSPGLAGGGEQFF
d_call: NA; v_call: TRBV30; j_call: TRBJ2-1; cdr3_aa: CAWGQDTLANEQFF
d_call: TRBD2; v_call: TRBV4-1; j_call: TRBJ2-5; cdr3_aa: CASSLAGGIQETQYF
d_call: NA; v_call: TRBV5-1; j_call: TRBJ1-1; cdr3_aa: CASSSTNTEAFF
d_call: NA; v_call: TRBV5-1; j_call: TRBJ2-7; cdr3_aa: CASSGLRYEQYF
d_call: NA; v_call: TRBV5-6; j_call: TRBJ2-1; cdr3_aa: CASISGLGNEQFF
d_call: NA; v_call: TRBV5-1; j_call: TRBJ2-5; cdr3_aa: CASSLDETQYF
d_call: TRBD1; v_call: TRBV29-1; j_call: TRBJ1-2; cdr3_aa: CSVGDRFNYGYTF
d_call: TRBD1; v_call: TRBV27; j_call: TRBJ1-1; cdr3_aa: CASRLQGIPEAFF
d_call: NA; v_call: TRBV2; j_call: TRBJ1-1; cdr3_aa: CASTLEGLNTEAFF
d_call: TRBD1; v_call: TRBV30; j_call: TRBJ1-3; cdr3_aa: CAWSGTVGPGNTIYF